The next 5 T cell receptor beta chains were all read from a single sample in a study of PD-L1 blockade in urothelial cancer. Time point given: pretreatment peripheral blood. The method was immunoSEQ multiplex PCR; TCRdb's version includes in-frame clones alone and lacks a portion of them. This sample has tens of thousands of clones, with around four fifths found just once. Sequenced here: PBMCs, sampled around atezolizumab (anti-PD-L1) treatment. These receptors were taken from a man between 60 and 75 years old with urothelial cancer.

This chain connects TRBV5-1 to TRBJ2-2, with 13 nucleotides matching TRBD2. Germline-derived CDR1 and CDR2 are SGHRS and YFSETQ. The J segment lost 6 bases and the V segment lost 4 bases, leaving 9 bases of the junction unmatched. CDR3 length: 17 amino acids. The CDR3 DNA reads as TGCGCCAGCAGCCTAGGACTAGCGGGGGCCCCCCCCGGGGAGCTGTTTTTT. Its translation is CASSLGLAGAPPGELFF.

This rearrangement joins TRBV5-1 to TRBJ2-7; the match to TRBD1 covers 10 bases. Trimming removed 3 bases from V and 2 bases from J; junction bases left unmatched: 5. The CDR3 contains 15 residues. CDR1 and CDR2 from the germline V gene are SGHRS and YFSETQ. The CDR3 is CASSSGQGIPYEQYF. The CDR3 coding sequence is TGCGCCAGCAGCTCGGGACAGGGGATCCCCTACGAGCAGTACTTC.

V is TRBV2 and J is TRBJ1-1, with 8 nucleotides matching TRBD1. V was clipped by 4 bases and J by 1 base; unmatched bases: 2. The CDR3 has 14 residues. Germline lookup yields CDR1 SNHLY and CDR2 FYNNEI. Here the CDR3 reads CASSGGQANTEAFF. CDR3 in DNA: TGTGCCAGCAGTGGGGGACAGGCGAACACTGAAGCTTTCTTT.

The gene calls are TRBV19 and TRBJ1-1; TRBD1 matches 7 bases. The V gene end was trimmed by 5 bases and the J gene end by 0 bases; junction bases not matched to a gene: 6. Germline CDR1 and CDR2: LNHDA and SQIVND (reference sequence). CDR3 length equals 15 residues. CDR3 coding DNA: TGTGCCAGTAGTCCGGAACAGGGGTTGAACACTGAAGCTTTCTTT. Protein product: CASSPEQGLNTEAFF.

J is TRBJ2-1 and V is TRBV6-1; TRBD2 aligns across 7 bases. The J segment lost 9 bases and the V segment lost 2 bases, leaving 10 bases of the junction unmatched. The CDR3 is 15 amino acids. CDR1 is MNHNS and CDR2 is SASEGT in the germline V gene. CDR3 region: CASSEQWGGSFEQFF. Written as DNA, the CDR3 is TGTGCCAGCAGTGAACAGTGGGGGGGGTCGTTTGAGCAGTTCTTC.